The following is a T cell receptor beta chain sequence with its context. Blood CD8+ and CD4+ T cells underwent high-throughput TCR beta sequencing. The diagnostic criteria for definite or probable disease, as recently defined, were met by the patients with Susac syndrome. This sample was taken from a study of CD8 T cells in Susac syndrome. Study background: Active disease was present in more than 5 of the sequenced Susac syndrome patients, whereas fewer than 10 of them were in remission.

An input of roughly 0.5 to 1 ug of RNA was subjected to reverse transcription using random hexamers. An immunoSEQ multiplex PCR amplified TCR beta CDR3 over 54 Vbeta and 13 Jbeta. TCRdb recomputed calls from the immunoSEQ multiplex PCR reads with MiXCR, one row per CDR3 protein. The sample consists of 80,000 or so distinct CDR3 sequences, roughly 94% of them appearing once. The CDR3 spans 14 residues. V was trimmed by 5 bases and J by 4 bases, leaving 15 bases between them. Germline V CDR1 and CDR2: LGHNT, FRNRAP. The sequenced sample was CD8+ T cells from PBMCs. The V call is TRBV12-5, the J call TRBJ2-7; no firm D call. This clonotype was obtained from a human donor with Susac syndrome. CDR3 protein: CASGPQSYGYEQYF. The DNA for the CDR3 is TGTGCTAGTGGTCCCCAGTCCTACGGGTACGAGCAGTACTTC.